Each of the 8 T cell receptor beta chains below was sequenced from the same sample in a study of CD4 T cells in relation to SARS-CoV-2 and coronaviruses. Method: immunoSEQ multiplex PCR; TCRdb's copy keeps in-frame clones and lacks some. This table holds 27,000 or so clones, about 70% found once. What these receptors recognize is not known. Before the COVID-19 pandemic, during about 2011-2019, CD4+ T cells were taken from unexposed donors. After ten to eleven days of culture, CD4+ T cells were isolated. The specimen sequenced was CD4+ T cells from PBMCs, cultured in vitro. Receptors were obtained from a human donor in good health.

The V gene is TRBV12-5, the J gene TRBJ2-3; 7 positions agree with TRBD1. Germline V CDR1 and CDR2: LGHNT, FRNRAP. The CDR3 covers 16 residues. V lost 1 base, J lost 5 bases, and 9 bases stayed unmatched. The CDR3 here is CASGLGIGGLGDTQYF. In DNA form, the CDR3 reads TGTGCTAGTGGTTTGGGTATAGGGGGCTTGGGAGATACGCAGTATTTT.

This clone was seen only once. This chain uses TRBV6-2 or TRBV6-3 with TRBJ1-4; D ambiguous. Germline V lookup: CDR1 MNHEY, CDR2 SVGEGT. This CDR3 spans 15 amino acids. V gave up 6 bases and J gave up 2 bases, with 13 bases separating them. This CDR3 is CASSRTSLTNEKLFF. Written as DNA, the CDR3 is TGTGCCAGCAGCCGTACTTCGCTGACTAATGAAAAACTGTTTTTT.

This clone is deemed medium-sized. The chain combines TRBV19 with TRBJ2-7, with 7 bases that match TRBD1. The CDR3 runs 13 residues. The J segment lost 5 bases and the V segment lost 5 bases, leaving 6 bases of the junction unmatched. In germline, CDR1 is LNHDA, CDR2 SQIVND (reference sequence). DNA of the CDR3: TGTGCCAGTAGTCCACAGGGGCTGGACGAGCAGTACTTC. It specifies CASSPQGLDEQYF.

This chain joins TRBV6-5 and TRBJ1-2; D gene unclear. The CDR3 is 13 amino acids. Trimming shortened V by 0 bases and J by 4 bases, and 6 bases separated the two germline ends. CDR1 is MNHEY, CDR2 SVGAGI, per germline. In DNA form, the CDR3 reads TGTGCCAGCAGTTACTCCGCTGCCTATGGCTACACCTTC. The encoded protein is CASSYSAAYGYTF.

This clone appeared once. The CDR3 sequence: CASSSQGSGTDTQYF. CDR3 DNA sequence: TGTGCCAGCAGCTCACAGGGGTCTGGCACAGATACGCAGTATTTT. The chain recombines TRBV7-9 with TRBJ2-3, with 7 positions matching TRBD1. Germline V gene lookup returns CDR1 SEHNR and CDR2 FQNEAQ (reference sequence). The CDR3 extends over 15 amino acids. The J segment lost 1 base and the V segment lost 4 bases, leaving 5 bases of the junction unmatched.

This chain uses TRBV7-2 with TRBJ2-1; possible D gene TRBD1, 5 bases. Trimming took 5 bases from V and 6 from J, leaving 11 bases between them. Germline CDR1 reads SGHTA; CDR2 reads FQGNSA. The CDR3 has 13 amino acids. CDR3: CASSIDSLNEQFF. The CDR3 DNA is TGTGCCAGCAGCATCGACAGTCTCAATGAGCAGTTCTTC.

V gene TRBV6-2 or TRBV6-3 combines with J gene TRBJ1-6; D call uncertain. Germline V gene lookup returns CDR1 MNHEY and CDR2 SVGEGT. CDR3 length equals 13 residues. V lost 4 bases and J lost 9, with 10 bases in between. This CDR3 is CASSWPFLSPLHF. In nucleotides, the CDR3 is TGTGCCAGCAGTTGGCCCTTCCTTTCACCCCTCCACTTT.

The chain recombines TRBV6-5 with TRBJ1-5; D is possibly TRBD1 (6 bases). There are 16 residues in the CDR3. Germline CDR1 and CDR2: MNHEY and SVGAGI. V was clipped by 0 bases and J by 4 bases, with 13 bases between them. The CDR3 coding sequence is TGTGCCAGCAGTTACTCGAGCGACAGGAGAAATCAGCCCCAGCATTTT. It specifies CASSYSSDRRNQPQHF.